The clone carrying this T cell receptor beta chain appeared a single time. This entry comes from a study of cytomegalovirus exposure and HLA in healthy donors. PCR employed 60 Vbeta and 13 Jbeta primers. Data came from immunoSEQ multiplex PCR; TCRdb stores just in-frame clones and leaves some out. The repertoire holds around 150,000 clones, roughly 80% seen once, with 3.5% to 4.5% in the top ten. The CDR3 has 16 residues. Trimming cost V 7 bases and J 8 bases; bases outside gene matches: 10. Germline CDR1 reads SNHLY; CDR2 reads FYNNEI. This clonotype was obtained from a man aged 25-40 years in good health and CMV-seropositive. The chain combines TRBV2 with TRBJ2-3, with TRBD2 matching over 15 bases. Material: PBMCs. The CDR3: CASIRTGTSGGSTQYF. In nucleotides, the CDR3 is TGTGCCAGCATTCGAACAGGGACTAGCGGGGGGAGTACGCAGTATTTT.